Listed below are T cell receptor beta chains from one sample, sequenced in a study of blood T cell repertoires in COVID-19. The method was immunoSEQ multiplex PCR; TCRdb's version includes in-frame clones alone and lacks a portion of them. The profile shows about 320,000 clones, over 70% of them singletons. The sequenced sample consisted of PBMCs or T cells enriched from blood (not recorded which). These receptors were taken from a man aged 25-45 years who had recovered from COVID-19. Both conserved end residues are part of each CDR3. The D gene is left open where the match is weak. Part of the rows lack a size; the others show once, few, many or a class for expanded clones.

D gene: -
J gene: TRBJ1-2
V gene: TRBV30
clone size: -
CDR3 protein: CAWSLATGRYGYTF
CDR3 DNA: TGTGCCTGGAGCCTAGCCACGGGAAGGTATGGCTACACCTTC

D gene: -
J gene: TRBJ1-4
V gene: TRBV19
clone size: -
CDR3 protein: CASSLEDGYEKLFF
CDR3 DNA: TGTGCCAGTAGTTTGGAGGACGGGTATGAAAAACTGTTTTTT

D gene: TRBD2
J gene: TRBJ2-3
V gene: TRBV9
clone size: -
CDR3 protein: CASSVGSSGDPDTQYF
CDR3 DNA: TGTGCCAGCAGCGTAGGGTCTAGCGGTGATCCGGATACGCAGTATTTT

D gene: -
J gene: TRBJ2-3
V gene: TRBV11-2
clone size: -
CDR3 protein: CASSWTPGTDTQYF
CDR3 DNA: TGTGCCAGCAGCTGGACTCCAGGCACAGATACGCAGTATTTT

D gene: -
J gene: TRBJ2-7
V gene: TRBV7-2
clone size: -
CDR3 protein: CASSLRADFFYEQYF
CDR3 DNA: TGTGCCAGCAGCTTGCGGGCAGACTTTTTTTACGAGCAGTACTTC

D gene: -
J gene: TRBJ1-2
V gene: TRBV28
clone size: -
CDR3 protein: CASSFSDRSYGYTF
CDR3 DNA: TGTGCCAGCAGTTTCTCCGACAGGTCCTATGGCTACACCTTC

D gene: -
J gene: TRBJ1-6
V gene: TRBV6-5
clone size: -
CDR3 protein: CASSYFGRDYNSPLHF
CDR3 DNA: TGTGCCAGCAGTTACTTTGGCAGGGACTATAATTCACCCCTCCACTTT

D gene: -
J gene: TRBJ2-3
V gene: TRBV5-1
clone size: once
CDR3 protein: CASSLAPRTIDTDTQYF
CDR3 DNA: TGCGCCAGCAGCTTGGCTCCCCGGACTATCGACACAGATACGCAGTATTTT

D gene: -
J gene: TRBJ2-7
V gene: TRBV24-1
clone size: -
CDR3 protein: CATSDPGQISYEQYF
CDR3 DNA: TGTGCCACCAGTGATCCCGGACAGATATCCTACGAGCAGTACTTC

D gene: TRBD2
J gene: TRBJ2-7
V gene: TRBV20-1
clone size: -
CDR3 protein: CSASRLAGVEDEQYF
CDR3 DNA: TGCAGTGCTAGTCGGCTAGCGGGGGTGGAAGACGAGCAGTACTTC

D gene: TRBD1
J gene: TRBJ2-1
V gene: TRBV27
clone size: -
CDR3 protein: CASSPLTGTAYNEQFF
CDR3 DNA: TGTGCCAGCAGTCCATTGACCGGGACAGCCTACAATGAGCAGTTCTTC

D gene: -
J gene: TRBJ1-5
V gene: TRBV2
clone size: -
CDR3 protein: CASSDPRASNQPQHF
CDR3 DNA: TGTGCCAGCAGTGATCCCAGGGCTAGCAATCAGCCCCAGCATTTT

D gene: -
J gene: TRBJ1-5
V gene: TRBV7-8
clone size: -
CDR3 protein: CASSLSIRTGNQPQHF
CDR3 DNA: TGTGCCAGCAGCTTATCGATCCGGACAGGCAATCAGCCCCAGCATTTT

D gene: TRBD1
J gene: TRBJ2-7
V gene: TRBV3-1/TRBV3-2
clone size: -
CDR3 protein: CASSPTGVGSYEQYF
CDR3 DNA: TGTGCCAGCAGCCCAACAGGGGTGGGCTCCTACGAGCAGTACTTC

D gene: -
J gene: TRBJ1-2
V gene: TRBV24-1
clone size: -
CDR3 protein: CATSDGGRFNYGYTF
CDR3 DNA: TGTGCCACCAGTGATGGAGGGAGATTTAACTATGGCTACACCTTC

D gene: -
J gene: TRBJ1-6
V gene: TRBV3-1/TRBV3-2
clone size: -
CDR3 protein: CASSQGGSPLHF
CDR3 DNA: TGTGCCAGCAGCCAAGGAGGTTCACCCCTCCACTTT

D gene: -
J gene: TRBJ2-3
V gene: TRBV29-1
clone size: -
CDR3 protein: CSTDPSTDTQYF
CDR3 DNA: TGCAGCACTGATCCTAGCACAGATACGCAGTATTTT

D gene: -
J gene: TRBJ1-4
V gene: TRBV4-1
clone size: -
CDR3 protein: CASSHGQGVQNEKLFF
CDR3 DNA: TGCGCCAGCAGCCATGGGCAGGGTGTGCAAAATGAAAAACTGTTTTTT

D gene: TRBD1
J gene: TRBJ1-1
V gene: TRBV29-1
clone size: -
CDR3 protein: CSVEQSTGAEAFF
CDR3 DNA: TGCAGCGTTGAACAGAGTACAGGGGCTGAAGCTTTCTTT

D gene: -
J gene: TRBJ1-2
V gene: TRBV6-5
clone size: -
CDR3 protein: CASRASGATNYGYTF
CDR3 DNA: TGTGCCAGCAGGGCCTCAGGGGCGACTAACTATGGCTACACCTTC

D gene: TRBD2
J gene: TRBJ2-5
V gene: TRBV11-3
clone size: -
CDR3 protein: CASSFGTSGAETQYF
CDR3 DNA: TGTGCCAGCAGCTTCGGGACTAGCGGGGCGGAGACCCAGTACTTC

D gene: TRBD1
J gene: TRBJ2-7
V gene: TRBV11-1
clone size: -
CDR3 protein: CASSPVAQGVYEQYF
CDR3 DNA: TGTGCCAGCAGCCCTGTAGCGCAGGGGGTCTACGAGCAGTACTTC

D gene: TRBD1
J gene: TRBJ1-2
V gene: TRBV4-1
clone size: few
CDR3 protein: CASSQALPGQGYNYGYTF
CDR3 DNA: TGCGCCAGCAGCCAAGCACTCCCGGGACAGGGGTACAACTATGGCTACACCTTC

D gene: -
J gene: TRBJ2-5
V gene: TRBV10-1
clone size: -
CDR3 protein: CASSESRTKETQYF
CDR3 DNA: TGCGCCAGCAGTGAGTCTAGGACAAAAGAGACCCAGTACTTC

D gene: -
J gene: TRBJ1-6
V gene: TRBV7-6
clone size: -
CDR3 protein: CASSLGQTGRSPLHF
CDR3 DNA: TGTGCCAGCAGCTTGGGCCAAACGGGGAGGTCACCCCTCCACTTT

D gene: -
J gene: TRBJ1-3
V gene: TRBV30
clone size: -
CDR3 protein: CASTRGAGNTIYF
CDR3 DNA: TGTGCCTCGACCCGGGGGGCTGGAAACACCATATATTTT

D gene: -
J gene: TRBJ2-7
V gene: TRBV30
clone size: -
CDR3 protein: CAWSPALAPYEQYF
CDR3 DNA: TGTGCCTGGAGTCCAGCTCTAGCCCCCTACGAGCAGTACTTC

D gene: TRBD2
J gene: TRBJ2-1
V gene: TRBV6-5
clone size: -
CDR3 protein: CASSYTAGGRNEQFF
CDR3 DNA: TGTGCCAGCAGTTACACAGCGGGGGGGCGAAATGAGCAGTTCTTC

D gene: -
J gene: TRBJ1-5
V gene: TRBV7-5
clone size: -
CDR3 protein: CVRSLGDRGPQPQHF
CDR3 DNA: TGTGTCAGAAGCTTAGGTGACAGGGGTCCTCAGCCCCAGCATTTT

D gene: -
J gene: TRBJ2-7
V gene: TRBV6-5
clone size: -
CDR3 protein: CASSLGQRTYEQYF
CDR3 DNA: TGTGCCAGCAGTCTTGGACAGAGAACCTACGAGCAGTACTTC

D gene: TRBD2
J gene: TRBJ2-1
V gene: TRBV6-5
clone size: -
CDR3 protein: CASSYTSGVEQFF
CDR3 DNA: TGTGCCAGCAGTTACACCAGCGGGGTCGAGCAGTTCTTC

D gene: TRBD1
J gene: TRBJ2-2
V gene: TRBV18
clone size: -
CDR3 protein: CASSLGQGGTGELFF
CDR3 DNA: TGTGCCAGCTCACTTGGACAGGGCGGCACCGGGGAGCTGTTTTTT

D gene: -
J gene: TRBJ1-2
V gene: TRBV10-3
clone size: -
CDR3 protein: CAISESSDYGYTF
CDR3 DNA: TGTGCCATCAGTGAGTCGAGTGACTATGGCTACACCTTC

D gene: TRBD2
J gene: TRBJ2-1
V gene: TRBV15
clone size: few
CDR3 protein: CATSLAGGQNEQFF
CDR3 DNA: TGTGCCACCAGTTTAGCGGGGGGTCAGAATGAGCAGTTCTTC

D gene: TRBD1
J gene: TRBJ2-7
V gene: TRBV7-2
clone size: -
CDR3 protein: CASSPQTGLSYEQYF
CDR3 DNA: TGTGCCAGCAGCCCTCAGACAGGGCTCTCCTACGAGCAGTACTTC

D gene: TRBD2
J gene: TRBJ2-5
V gene: TRBV2
clone size: -
CDR3 protein: CASTPGLAGGLQETQYF
CDR3 DNA: TGTGCCAGCACACCGGGACTAGCGGGGGGTCTCCAAGAGACCCAGTACTTC

D gene: -
J gene: TRBJ2-5
V gene: TRBV10-3
clone size: -
CDR3 protein: CAISGTVETQYF
CDR3 DNA: TGTGCCATCAGCGGGACTGTGGAGACCCAGTACTTC

D gene: TRBD2
J gene: TRBJ2-3
V gene: TRBV7-9
clone size: -
CDR3 protein: CASSSRLAGGSTDTQYF
CDR3 DNA: TGTGCCAGCAGCTCCCGACTAGCGGGGGGTAGCACAGATACGCAGTATTTT

D gene: TRBD1
J gene: TRBJ1-2
V gene: TRBV15
clone size: -
CDR3 protein: CATSGQDSAAGYGYTF
CDR3 DNA: TGTGCCACCAGCGGACAGGACAGTGCCGCGGGCTATGGCTACACCTTC

D gene: TRBD1
J gene: TRBJ2-4
V gene: TRBV2
clone size: -
CDR3 protein: CASREQGTRGNIQYF
CDR3 DNA: TGTGCCAGCAGAGAACAGGGGACCAGGGGAAACATTCAGTACTTC

D gene: TRBD2
J gene: TRBJ2-1
V gene: TRBV19
clone size: -
CDR3 protein: CASSTLTSGGGNEQFF
CDR3 DNA: TGTGCCAGTAGTACACTGACTAGCGGGGGCGGTAATGAGCAGTTCTTC

D gene: -
J gene: TRBJ1-1
V gene: TRBV19
clone size: once
CDR3 protein: CASSSTMNTEAFF
CDR3 DNA: TGTGCCAGTAGTAGTACTATGAACACTGAAGCTTTCTTT

D gene: -
J gene: TRBJ2-2
V gene: TRBV9
clone size: once
CDR3 protein: CASSVALSSGELFF
CDR3 DNA: TGTGCCAGCAGCGTAGCTCTTTCCTCCGGGGAGCTGTTTTTT

D gene: TRBD1
J gene: TRBJ1-6
V gene: TRBV28
clone size: -
CDR3 protein: CASSLLGQGVSPLHF
CDR3 DNA: TGTGCCAGCAGTTTATTAGGACAGGGGGTGTCACCCCTCCACTTT

D gene: -
J gene: TRBJ2-5
V gene: TRBV18
clone size: -
CDR3 protein: CASSPGAETQYF
CDR3 DNA: TGTGCCAGCTCACCAGGGGCCGAGACCCAGTACTTC

D gene: -
J gene: TRBJ1-1
V gene: TRBV6-6
clone size: -
CDR3 protein: CASSYMDGGETEAFF
CDR3 DNA: TGTGCCAGCAGTTACATGGACGGGGGAGAAACTGAAGCTTTCTTT

D gene: -
J gene: TRBJ1-1
V gene: TRBV30
clone size: -
CDR3 protein: CAWSVIRWNTEAFF
CDR3 DNA: TGTGCCTGGAGTGTAATTCGGTGGAACACTGAAGCTTTCTTT

D gene: TRBD1
J gene: TRBJ1-5
V gene: TRBV28
clone size: -
CDR3 protein: CASSSTRDRGPYSNQPQHF
CDR3 DNA: TGTGCCAGCAGTTCCACCCGGGACAGGGGCCCCTATAGCAATCAGCCCCAGCATTTT

D gene: TRBD2
J gene: TRBJ2-5
V gene: TRBV7-2
clone size: once
CDR3 protein: CASSLYRGGQAETQYF
CDR3 DNA: TGTGCCAGCAGCCTATATCGGGGGGGGCAGGCAGAGACCCAGTACTTC

D gene: -
J gene: TRBJ2-3
V gene: TRBV5-1
clone size: -
CDR3 protein: CASSRGSTDTQYF
CDR3 DNA: TGCGCCAGCAGCAGGGGAAGCACAGATACGCAGTATTTT

D gene: -
J gene: TRBJ1-2
V gene: TRBV10-3
clone size: once
CDR3 protein: CAISVFSLGHYGYTF
CDR3 DNA: TGTGCCATCAGTGTTTTTTCCCTAGGCCACTATGGCTACACCTTC

D gene: TRBD1
J gene: TRBJ1-4
V gene: TRBV19
clone size: -
CDR3 protein: CASSVRTGAGEKLFF
CDR3 DNA: TGTGCCAGTAGTGTCCGGACAGGGGCGGGTGAAAAACTGTTTTTT

D gene: -
J gene: TRBJ2-3
V gene: TRBV5-6
clone size: -
CDR3 protein: CASSASHEEAQYF
CDR3 DNA: TGTGCCAGCAGCGCCTCTCACGAAGAGGCGCAGTATTTT

D gene: TRBD1
J gene: TRBJ1-1
V gene: TRBV19
clone size: -
CDR3 protein: CASSEWDRGLSDTEAFF
CDR3 DNA: TGTGCCAGTAGTGAATGGGACAGGGGGCTTTCGGACACTGAAGCTTTCTTT

D gene: TRBD1
J gene: TRBJ1-5
V gene: TRBV5-1
clone size: -
CDR3 protein: CASSLTGEAKQPQHF
CDR3 DNA: TGCGCCAGCAGCTTGACAGGGGAGGCCAAGCAGCCCCAGCATTTT

D gene: -
J gene: TRBJ1-5
V gene: TRBV19
clone size: -
CDR3 protein: CASSIAGFDQPQHF
CDR3 DNA: TGTGCCAGTAGTATCGCCGGGTTTGATCAGCCCCAGCATTTT

D gene: TRBD2
J gene: TRBJ2-3
V gene: TRBV19
clone size: -
CDR3 protein: CASRRGGLSTDTQYF
CDR3 DNA: TGTGCCAGTAGACGGGGGGGATTGAGCACAGATACGCAGTATTTT

D gene: -
J gene: TRBJ1-1
V gene: TRBV2
clone size: -
CDR3 protein: CASRYRVLNTEAFF
CDR3 DNA: TGTGCCAGCAGGTACAGGGTTTTGAACACTGAAGCTTTCTTT